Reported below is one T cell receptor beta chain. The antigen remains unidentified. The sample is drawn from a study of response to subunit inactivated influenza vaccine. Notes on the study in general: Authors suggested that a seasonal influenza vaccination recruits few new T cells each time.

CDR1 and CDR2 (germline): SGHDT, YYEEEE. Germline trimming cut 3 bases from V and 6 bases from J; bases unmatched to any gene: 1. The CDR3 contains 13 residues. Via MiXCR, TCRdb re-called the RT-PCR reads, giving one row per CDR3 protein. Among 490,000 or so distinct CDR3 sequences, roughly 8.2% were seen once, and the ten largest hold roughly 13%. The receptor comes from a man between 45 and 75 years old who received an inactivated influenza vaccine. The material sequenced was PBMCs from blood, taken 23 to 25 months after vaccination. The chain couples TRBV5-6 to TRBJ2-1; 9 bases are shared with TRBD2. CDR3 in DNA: TGTGCCAGCAGCTCGCGGGGGGGCAATGAGCAGTTCTTC. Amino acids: CASSSRGGNEQFF.